The 22 T cell receptor beta chains in this list originate from one sample, sequenced in a study of CD8+ T cells in alopecia areata (dated by TCRdb to 2016 to 2019). What this sample's time point label stands for: more than three weeks on oral tofacitinib. The treatment or condition label corresponds to: oral pan-JAK inhibitor, 5-10 mg twice daily. To prepare the library, the immunoSEQ multiplex PCR assay was applied. RNA was extracted from all samples and reverse transcribed into cDNA, which served as template for TCR sequencing. TCRdb's version of the immuneACCESS table is confined to in-frame rearrangements and falls short of the full clone set. An unresolved V gene accounts for under half of the shortfall where checked; the remainder is of unknown origin. This sample holds approximately 210,000 clones; roughly 64% were observed only once. 4% to 5% of the sample lies in the top ten. The sample here was CD4+ T cells sorted from blood, taken at week 4, from a patient treated with tofacitinib. Receptors were obtained from a human donor with alopecia areata.

This CDR3 is CASSSGQLYNSPLHF. CDR3 nucleotide sequence: TGTGCCAGCAGCTCTGGACAGCTTTATAATTCACCCCTCCACTTT. This chain connects TRBV7-9 to TRBJ1-6; D is perhaps TRBD1 (6 bases). With 4 bases removed from V and 4 bases from J, the gap between germline ends came to 11 bases. Germline V gives CDR1 SEHNR, CDR2 FQNEAQ (reference sequence). This CDR3 is 15 amino acids long.

V and J are TRBV6-1 and TRBJ2-4; a possible D gene is TRBD2 (6 bases). The CDR3 length is 11 residues. Germline V gene sequence: CDR1 MNHNS, CDR2 SASEGT. V was clipped by 7 bases and J by 8 bases, with 9 bases between them. The CDR3 sequence: CASTGGDIQYF. The CDR3 DNA reads as TGTGCCAGCACTGGCGGGGACATTCAGTACTTC.

This rearrangement joins TRBV30 to TRBJ2-2; unclear D gene. From germline, CDR1 is GTSNPN and CDR2 SVGIG (reference sequence). This CDR3 is 14 amino acids long. V gave up 2 bases and J gave up 10 bases, with 17 bases separating them. The CDR3 coding sequence is TGTGCCTGGAGTCCCCTAAGGTTTGGCGCGGAGCTGTTTTTT. As protein: CAWSPLRFGAELFF.

CDR3 sequence (DNA): TGTGCCAGCAGCTTAGACCAGGGGTGGGAGACCCAGTACTTC. Translated: CASSLDQGWETQYF. V and J are TRBV7-2 and TRBJ2-5; possible D gene TRBD1, 6 bases. CDR3 size: 14 residues. The V gene's germline CDR1 is SGHTA and CDR2 FQGNSA. The V gene lost 1 base and the J gene lost 5 bases, with 11 bases spanning the gap. The full variable domain, its missing parts supplied by reference TRBV7-2 and TRBJ2-5, is GAGVSQSPSNKVTEKGKDVELRCDPISGHTALYWYRQSLGQGLEFLIYFQGNSAPDKSGLPSDRFSAERTGGSVSTLTIQRTQQEDSAVYLCASSLDQGWETQYFGPGTRLLVL.

This clone has only one observation. V and J are TRBV5-1 and TRBJ2-6; possibly TRBD2 for D (7 bases). Germline V CDR1 and CDR2: SGHRS, YFSETQ. V was shortened by 0 bases and J by 0 bases, with 16 bases between the two germline ends. The CDR3 is 19 residues long. The CDR3 loop reads CASSLAGGQSFSGANVLTF. The CDR3 DNA sequence: TGCGCCAGCAGCTTGGCCGGGGGGCAGTCTTTCTCTGGGGCCAACGTCCTGACTTTC.

This clone has just a few counts. The chain joins TRBV6-6 to TRBJ1-5; no reliable D call. V lost 5 bases, J lost 7 bases, and 3 bases lay in between. Germline lookup yields CDR1 MNHNY and CDR2 SVGAGI (reference sequence). CDR3 length equals 10 residues. In DNA, the CDR3 is TGTGCCAGCAGTAACCAGCCCCAGCATTTT. Translating gives CASSNQPQHF.

V is TRBV29-1 and J is TRBJ2-5; D is unclear. This CDR3 is built from 12 residues. Germline V gives CDR1 SQVTM, CDR2 ANQGSEA. Trimming took 4 bases from V and 6 from J, leaving 12 bases between them. CDR3 region: CSVVDGYKTQYF. The DNA of the CDR3 is TGCAGCGTTGTTGACGGCTACAAGACCCAGTACTTC.

The table lists this clone with a few counts. This rearrangement joins TRBV30 to TRBJ2-7; 11 bases are shared with TRBD1. After removal of 4 bases from V and 7 bases from J, the junction contained 6 bases not matched to a gene. The germline V gene encodes CDR1 GTSNPN and CDR2 SVGIG (reference sequence). This CDR3 contains 13 residues. CDR3 sequence reads: CAWNGQGAREQYF. The DNA for the CDR3 is TGTGCCTGGAACGGACAGGGGGCAAGAGAGCAGTACTTC. The entire variable domain, with the rest obtained from reference TRBV30 and TRBJ2-7, is as follows: SQTIHQWPATLVQPVGSPLSLECTVEGTSNPNLYWYRQAAGRGLQLLFYSVGIGQISSEVPQNLSASRPQDRQFILSSKKLLLSDSGFYLCAWNGQGAREQYFGPGTRLTVT.

V is TRBV27 and J is TRBJ1-2, with D maybe TRBD1 (5 bases). With 5 bases removed from V and 2 bases from J, the gap between germline ends came to 12 bases. Germline loops: CDR1 MNHEY, CDR2 SMNVEV (reference sequence). The CDR3 is 14 amino acids. CDR3 region: CASSLQAGNYGYTF. CDR3 in DNA: TGTGCCAGCAGTCTACAGGCGGGGAACTATGGCTACACCTTC.

The chain employs TRBV30 and TRBJ1-1, with D uncertain. Germline V CDR1 and CDR2: GTSNPN, SVGIG (reference sequence). There are 11 residues in the CDR3. Trimming stripped 2 bases from V and 11 bases from J, with 12 bases between. CDR3 amino acids: CAWSIPAVAFF. The CDR3 DNA reads TGTGCCTGGAGTATCCCGGCGGTGGCTTTCTTT. Filled out from reference TRBV30 and TRBJ1-1, the complete variable domain reads SQTIHQWPATLVQPVGSPLSLECTVEGTSNPNLYWYRQAAGRGLQLLFYSVGIGQISSEVPQNLSASRPQDRQFILSSKKLLLSDSGFYLCAWSIPAVAFFGQGTRLTVV.

The chain uses TRBV4-3 and TRBJ2-2, with 10 bases that match TRBD2. This CDR3 region has 17 residues. Trimming at V came to 1 base and at J to 7 bases, leaving 9 bases not matched to a gene. Germline V gives CDR1 LGHNA, CDR2 YSLEER. CDR3 in amino acids: CASSQGRSGGGSGELFF. Here the CDR3 DNA reads TGCGCCAGCAGCCAAGGCCGAAGCGGGGGGGGCAGCGGGGAGCTGTTTTTT.

Points on this clone: Other DNA sequences in this sample translate to the same CDR3. V gene TRBV7-2 combines with J gene TRBJ2-5; no clear D gene. Per the germline V gene, CDR1 is SGHTA and CDR2 is FQGNSA. V was shortened by 4 bases and J by 1 base, with 4 bases between the two germline ends. This CDR3 region has 12 residues. The CDR3 coding sequence is TGTGCCAGCAGCTCACTCCAAGAGACCCAGTACTTC. Protein sequence: CASSSLQETQYF.

The chain is built from TRBV4-3 and TRBJ1-1, with 9 nucleotides matching TRBD1. CDR3 size: 14 residues. Germline lookup yields CDR1 LGHNA and CDR2 YSLEER. V lost 1 base to trimming and J lost 7 bases; unmatched junction nucleotides: 4. CDR3 coding DNA: TGCGCCAGCAGCCAAGGACAGGGGGAAAGTGAAGCTTTCTTT. It yields the protein CASSQGQGESEAFF.

In its sample, this clone was seen once. This chain joins TRBV30 and TRBJ2-5, with TRBD2 identical over 10 bases. This CDR3 is built from 15 residues. Germline-derived CDR1 and CDR2 are GTSNPN and SVGIG (reference sequence). V dropped 4 bases and J dropped 4; count of bases not matched to a gene: 9. CDR3 bases: TGTGCCTGGACCCACGGAACTAGCGGGGCAGAGACCCAGTACTTC. Protein product: CAWTHGTSGAETQYF.

This chain links TRBV6-5 with TRBJ1-1; D perhaps matches TRBD1 (5 bases). The V gene lost 4 bases and the J gene lost 0 bases, with 12 bases spanning the gap. The CDR3 runs to 15 residues. CDR1 is MNHEY and CDR2 is SVGAGI in the germline V gene. CDR3 in DNA: TGTGCCAGCAGTTCAATGACAGATATGAACACTGAAGCTTTCTTT. Its translation: CASSSMTDMNTEAFF.

The genes are TRBV5-4 and TRBJ2-7; the D gene is possibly TRBD2 (5 bases). CDR1 and CDR2 from the germline V gene are SGHNT and YYREEE (reference sequence). Trimming stripped 4 bases from V and 0 bases from J, with 14 bases between. This CDR3 region has 15 residues. The CDR3 nucleotides read TGTGCCAGCAGCCTCCGGGATATAAGCTCCTACGAGCAGTACTTC. It yields the protein CASSLRDISSYEQYF.

In this sample, this clone turned up a few times. The J gene is TRBJ1-1, the V gene TRBV7-2; 9 nucleotides align to TRBD1. V lost 4 bases to trimming and J lost 0 bases; unmatched junction nucleotides: 0. Germline assignment: CDR1 SGHTA and CDR2 FQGNSA. CDR3 size: 14 residues. The CDR3 DNA reads TGTGCCAGCAGCTGGGACAGGGTGAACACTGAAGCTTTCTTT. It is translated as CASSWDRVNTEAFF.

This clone has just a few counts. This rearrangement joins TRBV7-9 to TRBJ2-5; D not resolved. Looked up from germline, CDR1 is SEHNR and CDR2 is FQNEAQ (reference sequence). The CDR3 totals 14 residues. V was shortened by 1 base and J by 5 bases, with 11 bases between the two germline ends. In DNA, the CDR3 is TGTGCCAGCAGCTTAGTGGGCCTGGGGGAGACCCAGTACTTC. Encoded protein: CASSLVGLGETQYF.

This clone was seen once. The gene calls are TRBV6-6 and TRBJ2-1; 8 bases are shared with TRBD2. CDR1 MNHNY and CDR2 SVGAGI come from the germline V gene (reference sequence). Germline trimming cut 0 bases from V and 8 bases from J; bases unmatched to any gene: 9. The CDR3 is 16 residues long. The chain's CDR3 is CASSYSSAGGGHEQFF. In DNA form, the CDR3 reads TGTGCCAGCAGTTACTCTTCTGCGGGGGGCGGGCATGAGCAGTTCTTC.

J is TRBJ1-3 and V is TRBV5-6; 7 bases match TRBD1. Germline V gives CDR1 SGHDT, CDR2 YYEEEE. The CDR3 runs to 14 residues. V was clipped by 2 bases and J by 2 bases; unmatched bases: 1. In DNA, the CDR3 is TGTGCCAGCAGCTTTACAGGGGCTGGAAACACCATATATTTT. It is translated as CASSFTGAGNTIYF.

The rearrangement uses TRBV4-2 and TRBJ1-2; 7 nucleotides agree with TRBD1. Germline CDR1 reads LGHNA; CDR2 reads YNFKEQ. This CDR3 is 16 amino acids long. V lost 0 bases and J lost 4; bases outside the gene matches: 8. The CDR3 DNA reads as TGTGCCAGCAGCCAAGATTTGGCAGGGGGAATCTATGGCTACACCTTC. Its protein product is CASSQDLAGGIYGYTF.

This chain uses TRBV27 with TRBJ1-5; a possible D gene is TRBD1 (5 bases). Trimming left V 8 bases short and J 7 bases short, with 12 bases between. The CDR3 has 12 amino acids. Germline assignment: CDR1 MNHEY and CDR2 SMNVEV (reference sequence). The CDR3 protein is CASRSGGQPQHF. CDR3 coding DNA: TGTGCCAGCCGGTCCGGGGGGCAGCCCCAGCATTTT.